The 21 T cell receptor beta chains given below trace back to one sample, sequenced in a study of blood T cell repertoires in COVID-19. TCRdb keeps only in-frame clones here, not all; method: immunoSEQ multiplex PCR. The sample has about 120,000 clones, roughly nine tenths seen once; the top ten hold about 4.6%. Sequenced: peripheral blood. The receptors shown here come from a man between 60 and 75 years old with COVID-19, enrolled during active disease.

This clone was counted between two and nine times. CDR3 sequence: CASSSSYYEQYF. In DNA form, the CDR3 reads TGTGCCAGCAGCTCCTCGTACTACGAGCAGTACTTC. This rearrangement joins TRBV7-9 to TRBJ2-7; no reliable D call. Trimming took 4 bases from V and 3 from J, leaving 7 bases between them. The CDR3 is 12 residues long. Germline V lookup: CDR1 SEHNR, CDR2 FQNEAQ (reference sequence).

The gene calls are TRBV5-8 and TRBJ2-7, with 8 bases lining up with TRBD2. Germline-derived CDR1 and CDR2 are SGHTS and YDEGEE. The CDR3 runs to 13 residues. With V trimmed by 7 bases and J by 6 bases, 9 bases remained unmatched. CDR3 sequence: CASSLGLGVEQYF. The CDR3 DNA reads TGTGCCAGCTCTCTGGGACTAGGTGTCGAGCAGTACTTC.

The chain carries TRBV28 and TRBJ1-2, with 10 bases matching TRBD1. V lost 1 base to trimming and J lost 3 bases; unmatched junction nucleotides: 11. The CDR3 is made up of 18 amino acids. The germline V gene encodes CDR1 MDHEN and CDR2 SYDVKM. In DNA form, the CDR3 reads TGTGCCAGCAGTTTATACGGCGGGACAGGGGAATGGCACTATGGCTACACCTTC. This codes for CASSLYGGTGEWHYGYTF.

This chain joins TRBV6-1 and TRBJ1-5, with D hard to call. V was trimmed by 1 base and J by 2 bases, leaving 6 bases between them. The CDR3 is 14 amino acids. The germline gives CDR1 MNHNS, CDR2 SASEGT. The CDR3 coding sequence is TGTGCCAGCAGTGAAGTGGGCGGCAATCAGCCCCAGCATTTT. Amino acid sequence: CASSEVGGNQPQHF.

CDR3: CASSSLGTSSGANVLTF. For the CDR3, the DNA is TGTGCCAGCAGCAGCCTCGGGACAAGCTCTGGGGCCAACGTCCTGACTTTC. The genes are TRBV11-2 and TRBJ2-6; TRBD1 might be the D (6 bases). Trimming cost V 5 bases and J 0 bases, with 14 bases left between them. This CDR3 is built from 17 residues. CDR1 is SGHAT, CDR2 FQNNGV, per germline.

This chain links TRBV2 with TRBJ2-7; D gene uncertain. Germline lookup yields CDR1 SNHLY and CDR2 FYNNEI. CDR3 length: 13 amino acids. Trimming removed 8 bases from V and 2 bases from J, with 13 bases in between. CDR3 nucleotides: TGTGCCAGCTTAGACTCGCGTACCTACGAGCAGTACTTC. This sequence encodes CASLDSRTYEQYF.

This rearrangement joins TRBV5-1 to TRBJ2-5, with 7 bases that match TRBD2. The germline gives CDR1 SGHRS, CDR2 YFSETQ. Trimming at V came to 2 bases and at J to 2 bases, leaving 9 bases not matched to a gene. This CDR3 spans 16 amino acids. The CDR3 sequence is CASSFPSGSQQETQYF. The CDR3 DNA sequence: TGCGCCAGCAGCTTCCCTAGCGGAAGTCAACAAGAGACCCAGTACTTC.

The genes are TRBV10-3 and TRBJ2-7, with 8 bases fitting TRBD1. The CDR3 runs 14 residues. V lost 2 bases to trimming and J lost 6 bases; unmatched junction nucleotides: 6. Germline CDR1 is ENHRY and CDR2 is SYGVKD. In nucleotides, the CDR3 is TGTGCCATCAGTGAGGGACAGGGTTTAAGCGAGCAGTACTTC. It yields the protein CAISEGQGLSEQYF.

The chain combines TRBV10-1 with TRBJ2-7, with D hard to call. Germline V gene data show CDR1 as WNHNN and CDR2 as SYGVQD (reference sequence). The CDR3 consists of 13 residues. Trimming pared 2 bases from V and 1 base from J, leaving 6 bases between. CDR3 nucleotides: TGCGCCAGCAGTGAGAATCCTTCCTACGAGCAGTACTTC. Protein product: CASSENPSYEQYF.

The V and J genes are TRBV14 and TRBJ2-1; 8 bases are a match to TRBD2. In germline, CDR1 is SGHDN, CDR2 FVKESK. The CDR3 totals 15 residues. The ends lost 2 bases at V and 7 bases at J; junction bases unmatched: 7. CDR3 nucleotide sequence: TGTGCCAGCAGCCAATTAGAACGGGGGGGAAATGAGCAGTTCTTC. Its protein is CASSQLERGGNEQFF.

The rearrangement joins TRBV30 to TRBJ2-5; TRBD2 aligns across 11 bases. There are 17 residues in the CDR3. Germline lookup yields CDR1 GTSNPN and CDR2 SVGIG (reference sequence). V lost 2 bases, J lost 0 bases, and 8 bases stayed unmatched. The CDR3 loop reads CAWSKGLAGQYQETQYF. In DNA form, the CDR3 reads TGTGCCTGGAGTAAAGGACTAGCGGGTCAGTACCAAGAGACCCAGTACTTC.

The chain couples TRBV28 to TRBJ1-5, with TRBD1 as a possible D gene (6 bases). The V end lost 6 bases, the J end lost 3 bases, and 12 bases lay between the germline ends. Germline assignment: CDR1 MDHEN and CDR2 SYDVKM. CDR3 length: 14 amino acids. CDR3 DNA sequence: TGTGCCAGCAGGGGAGGGGGACCCAATCAGCCCCAGCATTTT. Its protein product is CASRGGGPNQPQHF.

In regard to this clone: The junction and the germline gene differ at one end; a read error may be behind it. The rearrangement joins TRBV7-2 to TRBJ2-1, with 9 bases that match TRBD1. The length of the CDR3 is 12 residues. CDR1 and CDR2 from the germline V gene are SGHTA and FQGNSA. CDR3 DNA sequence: TGTGCCAGCAGCTTGGGACAGGGAATTGAGGTCTTC. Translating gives CASSLGQGIEVF.

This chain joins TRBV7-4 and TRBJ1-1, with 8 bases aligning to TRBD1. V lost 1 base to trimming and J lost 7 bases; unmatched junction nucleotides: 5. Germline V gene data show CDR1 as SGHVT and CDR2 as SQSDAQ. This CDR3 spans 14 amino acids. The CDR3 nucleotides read TGTGCCAGCAGCTTAGAGGGAGACAGGGGTGAAGCTTTCTTT. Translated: CASSLEGDRGEAFF.

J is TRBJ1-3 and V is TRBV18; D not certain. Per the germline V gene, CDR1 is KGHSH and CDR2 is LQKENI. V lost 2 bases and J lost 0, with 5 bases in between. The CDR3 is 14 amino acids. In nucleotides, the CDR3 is TGTGCCAGCTCACCAAACAGCTCTGGAAACACCATATATTTT. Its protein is CASSPNSSGNTIYF.

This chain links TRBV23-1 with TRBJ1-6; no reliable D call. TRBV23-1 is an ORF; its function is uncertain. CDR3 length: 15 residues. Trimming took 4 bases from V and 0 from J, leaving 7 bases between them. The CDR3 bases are TGCGCCAGCAGTCGGCGGAGCTCCTATAATTCACCCCTCCACTTT. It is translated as CASSRRSSYNSPLHF.

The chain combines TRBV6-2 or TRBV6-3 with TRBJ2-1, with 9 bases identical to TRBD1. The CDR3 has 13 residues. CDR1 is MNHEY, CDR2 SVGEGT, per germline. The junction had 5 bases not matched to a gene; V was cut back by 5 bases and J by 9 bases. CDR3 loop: CASSTTGGLEQFF. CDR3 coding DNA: TGTGCCAGCAGTACAACAGGGGGCCTTGAGCAGTTCTTC.

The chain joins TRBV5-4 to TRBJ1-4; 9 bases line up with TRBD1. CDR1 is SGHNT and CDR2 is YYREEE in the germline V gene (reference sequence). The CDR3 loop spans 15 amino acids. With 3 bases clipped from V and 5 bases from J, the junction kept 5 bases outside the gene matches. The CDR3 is CASSSRTGENEKLFF. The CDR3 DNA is TGTGCCAGCAGCTCCCGGACAGGGGAGAATGAAAAACTGTTTTTT.

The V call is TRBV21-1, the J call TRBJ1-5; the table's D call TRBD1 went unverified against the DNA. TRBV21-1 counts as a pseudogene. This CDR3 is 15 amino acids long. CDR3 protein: CASSNNITGNQPQHF. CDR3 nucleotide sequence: TGTGCCAGCAGCAACAACATTACAGGGAACCAGCCCCAGCATTTT.

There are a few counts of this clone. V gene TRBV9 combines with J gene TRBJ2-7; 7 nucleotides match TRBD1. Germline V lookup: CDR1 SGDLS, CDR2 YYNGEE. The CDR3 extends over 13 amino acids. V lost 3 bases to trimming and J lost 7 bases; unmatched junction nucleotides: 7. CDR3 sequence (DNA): TGTGCCAGCAGCGCAACAGGGGTCGGAGAGCAGTACTTC. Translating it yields CASSATGVGEQYF.

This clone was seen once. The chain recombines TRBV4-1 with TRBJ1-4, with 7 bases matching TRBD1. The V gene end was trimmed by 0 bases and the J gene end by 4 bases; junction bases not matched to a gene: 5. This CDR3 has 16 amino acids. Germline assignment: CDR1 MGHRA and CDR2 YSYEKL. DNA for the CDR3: TGCGCCAGCAGCCAAGATCGGCAGGGGGGTAATGAAAAACTGTTTTTT. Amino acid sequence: CASSQDRQGGNEKLFF.